This T cell receptor beta chain came from a study of circulating and synovial CD4+ cells in juvenile arthritis. Study-wide results and caveats: Bulk blood CD4 repertoires were more diverse than these. Deeper sequencing increased measured overlap with synovial clonotypes.

Sequencing was performed with immunoSEQ multiplex PCR; in TCRdb, only in-frame clones are kept and a portion is missing. This table has roughly 3,800 clones, about 80% appearing once. Comments on this clone: Its antigen is unknown.

Germline CDR1 is SGHRS and CDR2 is YFSETQ. The CDR3 is 15 residues long. J gave up 4 bases and V 0 bases, and 5 bases lay outside the gene matches. Sequenced samples came from active juvenile idiopathic arthritis patients. The receptor was derived from a human donor with juvenile idiopathic arthritis. The J gene is TRBJ2-7, the V gene TRBV5-1; 9 positions agree with TRBD2. Sequenced sample: CD4+ T cells from synovial fluid. The CDR3 is CASSLEASGVYEQYF. CDR3 nucleotide sequence: TGCGCCAGCAGCTTGGAAGCTAGCGGGGTATACGAGCAGTACTTC. Filled out from reference TRBV5-1 and TRBJ2-7, the complete variable domain reads KAGVTQTPRYLIKTRGQQVTLSCSPISGHRSVSWYQQTPGQGLQFLFEYFSETQRNKGNFPGRFSGRQFSNSRSEMNVSTLELGDSALYLCASSLEASGVYEQYFGPGTRLTVT.